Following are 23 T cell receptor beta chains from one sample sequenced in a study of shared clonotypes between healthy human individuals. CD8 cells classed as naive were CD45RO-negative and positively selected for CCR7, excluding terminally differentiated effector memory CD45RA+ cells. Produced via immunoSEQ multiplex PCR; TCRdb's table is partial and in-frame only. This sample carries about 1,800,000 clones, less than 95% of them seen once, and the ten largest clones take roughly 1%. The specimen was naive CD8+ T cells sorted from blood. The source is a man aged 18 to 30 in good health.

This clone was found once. CDR3 nucleotide sequence: TGTGCCAGCAGCCCATGGGGGAGGGTTAGAGAGACCCAGTACTTC. Encoded protein: CASSPWGRVRETQYF. J is TRBJ2-5 and V is TRBV28; TRBD2 matches at 7 bases. The germline CDR1 and CDR2 sequences are MDHEN and SYDVKM. With V trimmed by 6 bases and J by 4 bases, 11 bases remained unmatched. The CDR3 totals 15 residues.

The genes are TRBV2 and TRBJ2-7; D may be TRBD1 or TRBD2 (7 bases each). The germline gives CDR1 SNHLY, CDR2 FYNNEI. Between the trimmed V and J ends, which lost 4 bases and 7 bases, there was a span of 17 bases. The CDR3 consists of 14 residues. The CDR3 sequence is CASSVFPGGGEQYF. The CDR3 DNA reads TGTGCCAGCAGTGTGTTTCCAGGGGGGGGAGAGCAGTACTTC.

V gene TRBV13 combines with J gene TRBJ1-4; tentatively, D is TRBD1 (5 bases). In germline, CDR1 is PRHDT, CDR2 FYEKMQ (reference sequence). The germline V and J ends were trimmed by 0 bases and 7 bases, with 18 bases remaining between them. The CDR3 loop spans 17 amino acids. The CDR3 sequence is CASSLGPFPDSVEKLFF. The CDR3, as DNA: TGTGCCAGCAGCTTAGGCCCCTTTCCAGACAGCGTTGAAAAACTGTTTTTT.

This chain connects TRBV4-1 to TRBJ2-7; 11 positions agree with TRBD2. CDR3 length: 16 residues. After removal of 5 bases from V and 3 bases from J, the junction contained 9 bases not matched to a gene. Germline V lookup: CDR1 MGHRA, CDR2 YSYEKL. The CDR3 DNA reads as TGCGCCAGCAGCGAAAGAGGGCTAGCGGGAGGCTACGAGCAGTACTTC. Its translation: CASSERGLAGGYEQYF.

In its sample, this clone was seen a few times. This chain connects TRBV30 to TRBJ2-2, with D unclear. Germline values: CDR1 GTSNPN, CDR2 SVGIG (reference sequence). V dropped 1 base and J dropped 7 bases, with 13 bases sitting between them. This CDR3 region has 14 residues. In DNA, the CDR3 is TGTGCCTGGAGTGAAACCATAAGGAGCGGGGAGCTGTTTTTT. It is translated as CAWSETIRSGELFF.

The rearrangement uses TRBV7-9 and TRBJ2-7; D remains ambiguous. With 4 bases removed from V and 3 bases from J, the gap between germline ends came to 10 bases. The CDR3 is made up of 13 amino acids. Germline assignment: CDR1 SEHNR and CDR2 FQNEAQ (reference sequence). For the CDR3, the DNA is TGTGCCAGCAGCTACGAAGACGTCTACGAGCAGTACTTC. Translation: CASSYEDVYEQYF.

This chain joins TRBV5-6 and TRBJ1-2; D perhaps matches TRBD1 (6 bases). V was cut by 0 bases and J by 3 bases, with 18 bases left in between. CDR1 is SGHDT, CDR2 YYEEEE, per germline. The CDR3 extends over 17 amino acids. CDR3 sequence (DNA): TGTGCCAGCAGCTTGGACAGGGTGGGTTCTCTCTACTATGGCTACACCTTC. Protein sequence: CASSLDRVGSLYYGYTF.

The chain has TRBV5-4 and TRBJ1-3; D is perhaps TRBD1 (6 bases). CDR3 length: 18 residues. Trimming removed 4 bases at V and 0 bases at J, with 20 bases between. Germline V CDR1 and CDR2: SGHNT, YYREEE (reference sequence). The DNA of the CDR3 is TGTGCCAGCAGCAATGACAGGCCTCACCCGGTCTCTGGAAACACCATATATTTT. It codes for CASSNDRPHPVSGNTIYF. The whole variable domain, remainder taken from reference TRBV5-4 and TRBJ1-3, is ETGVTQSPTHLIKTRGQQVTLRCSSQSGHNTVSWYQQALGQGPQFIFQYYREEENGRGNFPPRFSGLQFPNYSSELNVNALELDDSALYLCASSNDRPHPVSGNTIYFGEGSWLTVV.

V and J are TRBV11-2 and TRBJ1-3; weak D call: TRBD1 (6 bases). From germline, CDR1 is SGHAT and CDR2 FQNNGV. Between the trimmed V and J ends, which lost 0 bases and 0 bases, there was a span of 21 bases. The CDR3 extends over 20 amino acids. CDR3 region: CASSLDPPQVTGHSGNTIYF. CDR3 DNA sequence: TGTGCCAGCAGCTTAGATCCCCCGCAAGTGACAGGCCACTCTGGAAACACCATATATTTT.

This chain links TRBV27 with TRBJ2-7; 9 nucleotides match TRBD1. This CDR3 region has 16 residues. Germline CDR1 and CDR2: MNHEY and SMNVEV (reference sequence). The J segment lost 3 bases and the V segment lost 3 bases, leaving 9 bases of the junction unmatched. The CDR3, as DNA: TGTGCCAGCAGTTTGGCTGCCGGGACAGGGATCTACGAGCAGTACTTC. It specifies CASSLAAGTGIYEQYF.

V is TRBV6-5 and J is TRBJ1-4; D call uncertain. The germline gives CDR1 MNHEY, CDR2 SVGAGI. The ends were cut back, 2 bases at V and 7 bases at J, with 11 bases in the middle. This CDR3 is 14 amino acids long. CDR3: CASSYGASGEKLFF. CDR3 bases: TGTGCCAGCAGTTACGGAGCGTCAGGTGAAAAACTGTTTTTT.

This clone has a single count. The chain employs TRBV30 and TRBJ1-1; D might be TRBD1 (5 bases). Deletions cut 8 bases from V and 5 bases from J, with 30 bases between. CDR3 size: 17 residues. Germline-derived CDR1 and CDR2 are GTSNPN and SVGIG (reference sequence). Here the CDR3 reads CATQLDGTSTGTTEAFF. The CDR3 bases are TGTGCCACCCAACTTGATGGGACGTCAACGGGGACGACTGAAGCTTTCTTT.

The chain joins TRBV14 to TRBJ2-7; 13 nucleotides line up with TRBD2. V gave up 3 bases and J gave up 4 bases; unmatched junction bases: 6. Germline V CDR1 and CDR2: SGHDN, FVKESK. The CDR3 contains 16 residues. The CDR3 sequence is CASSHGTSGTPYEQYF. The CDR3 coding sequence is TGTGCCAGCAGCCACGGGACTAGCGGGACCCCTTACGAGCAGTACTTC.

This CDR3 reads CASSEGTGGWESNQPQHF. The CDR3 coding sequence is TGTGCCAGCAGTGAAGGGACAGGGGGATGGGAAAGCAATCAGCCCCAGCATTTT. This chain links TRBV2 with TRBJ1-5; 10 bases agree with TRBD1. V trimming: 1 base; J trimming: 1 base; junction bases outside the gene matches: 7. CDR3 size: 18 residues. Germline V gene lookup returns CDR1 SNHLY and CDR2 FYNNEI.

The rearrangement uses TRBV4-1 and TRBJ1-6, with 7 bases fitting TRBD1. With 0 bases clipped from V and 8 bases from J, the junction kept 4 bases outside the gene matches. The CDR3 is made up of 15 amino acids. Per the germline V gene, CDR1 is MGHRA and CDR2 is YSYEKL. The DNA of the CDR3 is TGCGCCAGCAGCCAAGAACAGGGGAGAGATTCACCCCTCCACTTT. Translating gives CASSQEQGRDSPLHF.

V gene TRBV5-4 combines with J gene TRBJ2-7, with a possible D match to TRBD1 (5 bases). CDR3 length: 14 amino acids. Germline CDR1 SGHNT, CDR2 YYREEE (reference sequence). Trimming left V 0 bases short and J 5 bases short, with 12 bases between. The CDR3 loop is CASSLEVGVNEQYF. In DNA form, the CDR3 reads TGTGCCAGCAGCTTGGAGGTAGGGGTGAACGAGCAGTACTTC. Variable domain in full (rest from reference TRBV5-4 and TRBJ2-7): ETGVTQSPTHLIKTRGQQVTLRCSSQSGHNTVSWYQQALGQGPQFIFQYYREEENGRGNFPPRFSGLQFPNYSSELNVNALELDDSALYLCASSLEVGVNEQYFGPGTRLTVT.

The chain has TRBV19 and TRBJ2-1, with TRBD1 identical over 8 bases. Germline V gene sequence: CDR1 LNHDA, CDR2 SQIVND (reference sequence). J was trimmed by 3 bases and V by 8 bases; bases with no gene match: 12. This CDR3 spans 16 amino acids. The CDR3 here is CASRLQGGADYNEQFF. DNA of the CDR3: TGTGCCAGTCGCCTACAGGGGGGCGCGGACTACAATGAGCAGTTCTTC.

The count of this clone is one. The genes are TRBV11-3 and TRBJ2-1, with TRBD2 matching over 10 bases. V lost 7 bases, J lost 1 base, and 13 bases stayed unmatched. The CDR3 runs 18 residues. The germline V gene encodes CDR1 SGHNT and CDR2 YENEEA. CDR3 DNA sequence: TGTGCCAGCACCCGACCGGGCCTTAGCGGGGGGTCCTACAATGAGCAGTTCTTC. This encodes CASTRPGLSGGSYNEQFF.

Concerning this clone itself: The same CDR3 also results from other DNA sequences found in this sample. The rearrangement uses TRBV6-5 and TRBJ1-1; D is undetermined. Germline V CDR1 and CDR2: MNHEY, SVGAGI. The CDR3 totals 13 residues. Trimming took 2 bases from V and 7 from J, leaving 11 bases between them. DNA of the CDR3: TGTGCCAGCAGTTACGGCACCGGCAGTGAAGCTTTCTTT. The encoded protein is CASSYGTGSEAFF.

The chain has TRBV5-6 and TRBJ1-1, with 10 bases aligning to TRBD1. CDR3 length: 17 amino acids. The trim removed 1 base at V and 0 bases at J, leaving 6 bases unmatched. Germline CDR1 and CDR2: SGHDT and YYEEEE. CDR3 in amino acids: CASSLLGQGLMNTEAFF. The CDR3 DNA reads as TGTGCCAGCAGCTTGTTGGGACAGGGGTTGATGAACACTGAAGCTTTCTTT.

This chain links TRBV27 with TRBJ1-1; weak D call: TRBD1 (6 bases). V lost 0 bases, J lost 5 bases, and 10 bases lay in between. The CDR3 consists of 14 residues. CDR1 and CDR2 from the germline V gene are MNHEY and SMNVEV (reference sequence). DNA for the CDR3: TGTGCCAGCAGTTTATCGGGGGGGGCTACTGAAGCTTTCTTT. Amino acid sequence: CASSLSGGATEAFF.

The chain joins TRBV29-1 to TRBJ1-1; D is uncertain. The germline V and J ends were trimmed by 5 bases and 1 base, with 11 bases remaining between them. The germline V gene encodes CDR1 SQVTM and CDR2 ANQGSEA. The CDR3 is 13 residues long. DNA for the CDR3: TGCAGCGTTTTTGGACGGCCGAACACTGAAGCTTTCTTT. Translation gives CSVFGRPNTEAFF.

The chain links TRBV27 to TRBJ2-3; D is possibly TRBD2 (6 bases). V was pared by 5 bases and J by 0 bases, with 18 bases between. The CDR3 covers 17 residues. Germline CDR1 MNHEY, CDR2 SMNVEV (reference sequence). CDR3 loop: CASSPPIAVTSTDTQYF. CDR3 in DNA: TGTGCCAGCAGTCCTCCGATAGCGGTTACTAGCACAGATACGCAGTATTTT.